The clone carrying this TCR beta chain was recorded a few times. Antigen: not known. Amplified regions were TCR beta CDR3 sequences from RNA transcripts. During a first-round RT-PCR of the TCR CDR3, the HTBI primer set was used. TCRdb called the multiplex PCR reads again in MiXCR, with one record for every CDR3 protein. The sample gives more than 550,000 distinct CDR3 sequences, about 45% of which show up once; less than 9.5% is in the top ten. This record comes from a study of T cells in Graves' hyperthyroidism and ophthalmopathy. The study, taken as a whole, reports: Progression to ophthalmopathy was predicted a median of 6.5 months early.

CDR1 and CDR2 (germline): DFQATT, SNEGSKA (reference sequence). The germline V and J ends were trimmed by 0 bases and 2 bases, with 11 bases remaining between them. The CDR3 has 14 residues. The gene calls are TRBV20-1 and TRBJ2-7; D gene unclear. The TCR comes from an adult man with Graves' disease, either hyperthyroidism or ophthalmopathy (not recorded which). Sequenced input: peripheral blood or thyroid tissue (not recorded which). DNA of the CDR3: TGCAGTGCTAGAGACCTCCGATATACCTACGAGCAGTACTTC. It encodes CSARDLRYTYEQYF.